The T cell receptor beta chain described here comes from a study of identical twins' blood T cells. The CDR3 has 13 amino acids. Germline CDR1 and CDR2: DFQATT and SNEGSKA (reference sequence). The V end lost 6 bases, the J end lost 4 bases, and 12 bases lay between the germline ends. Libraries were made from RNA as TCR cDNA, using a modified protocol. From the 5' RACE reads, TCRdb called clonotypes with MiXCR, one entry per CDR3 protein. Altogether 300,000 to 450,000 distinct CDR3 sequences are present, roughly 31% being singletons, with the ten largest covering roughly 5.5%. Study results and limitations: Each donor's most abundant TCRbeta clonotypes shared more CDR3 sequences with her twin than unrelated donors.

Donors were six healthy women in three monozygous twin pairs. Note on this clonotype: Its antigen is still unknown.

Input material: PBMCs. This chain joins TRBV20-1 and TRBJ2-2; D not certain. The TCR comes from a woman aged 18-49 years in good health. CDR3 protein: CSAPLGITGELFF. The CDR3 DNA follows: TGCAGTGCACCTTTGGGGATCACCGGGGAGCTGTTTTTT.